This section outlines one TCR beta chain sequence together with its context. As yet, its antigen is unknown. This specimen belongs to a study of vaccination effects on CD4 cells after COVID-19. Study outcomes and limitations: Missing from the study were early post-infection timepoints, and its convalescent patients were few. Only a single clone (1 of 255 vaccine-induced clones in healthy vaccinees) cross-reacted with common cold coronaviruses.

With the ViraFEST assay, the study expanded antigen-specific CD4+ T cells using viral peptide pools, then sequenced them. Culture lasted about ten days before CD4+ T cell isolation. Vaccine recipients lacked prior SARS-CoV-2 infection and had negative nucleocapsid antibodies. The germline V and J ends were trimmed by 0 bases and 0 bases, with 5 bases remaining between them. This CDR3 is 15 amino acids long. From germline, CDR1 is LGHNA and CDR2 YSLEER. Assay: immunoSEQ multiplex PCR; the TCRdb copy retains only in-frame clones and omits some. The sample gives 65,000 or so clones, roughly three quarters of which show up once; roughly 3.1% is in the top ten.

The chain joins TRBV4-3 to TRBJ1-4; D is uncertain. The sequenced sample was CD4+ T cells from PBMCs cultured with HCoV-NL63 spike peptides, obtained before COVID-19 vaccination. This receptor was obtained from a human donor who received a COVID-19 vaccine. The CDR3 region is CASSQDWATNEKLFF. The CDR3 region has the DNA TGCGCCAGCAGCCAAGATTGGGCAACTAATGAAAAACTGTTTTTT.